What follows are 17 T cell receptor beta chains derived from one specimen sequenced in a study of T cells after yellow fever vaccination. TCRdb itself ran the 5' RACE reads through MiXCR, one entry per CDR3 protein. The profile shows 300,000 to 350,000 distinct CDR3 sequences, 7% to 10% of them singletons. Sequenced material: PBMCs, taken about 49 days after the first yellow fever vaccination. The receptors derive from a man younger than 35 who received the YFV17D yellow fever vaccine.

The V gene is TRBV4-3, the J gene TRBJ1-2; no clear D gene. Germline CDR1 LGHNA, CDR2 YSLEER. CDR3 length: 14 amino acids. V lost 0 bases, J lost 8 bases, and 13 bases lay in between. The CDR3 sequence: CASSQDRGKDGYTF. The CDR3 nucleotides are TGCGCCAGCAGCCAAGATCGAGGGAAGGACGGCTACACCTTC.

CDR3 coding DNA: TGCGCCAGCAGCCTTATGACAGGGCCCACAGATACGCAGTATTTT. It specifies CASSLMTGPTDTQYF. The J gene is TRBJ2-3, the V gene TRBV4-1; 7 positions agree with TRBD1. The CDR3 consists of 15 residues. CDR1 MGHRA and CDR2 YSYEKL come from the germline V gene. V trimming: 4 bases; J trimming: 2 bases; junction bases outside the gene matches: 6.

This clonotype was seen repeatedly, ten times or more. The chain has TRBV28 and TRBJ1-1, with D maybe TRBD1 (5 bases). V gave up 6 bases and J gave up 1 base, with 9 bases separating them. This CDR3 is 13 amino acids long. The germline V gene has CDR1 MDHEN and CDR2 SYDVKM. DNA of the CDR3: TGTGCCAGCAGGCTTCAGGGGAACACTGAAGCTTTCTTT. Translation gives CASRLQGNTEAFF.

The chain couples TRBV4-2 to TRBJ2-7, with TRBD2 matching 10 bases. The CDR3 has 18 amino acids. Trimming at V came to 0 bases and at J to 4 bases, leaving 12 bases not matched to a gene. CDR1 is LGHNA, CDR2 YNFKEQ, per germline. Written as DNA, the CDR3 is TGTGCCAGCAGCCAAGATAGGAAGAAGCGGGGGGGAACTTACGAGCAGTACTTC. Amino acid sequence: CASSQDRKKRGGTYEQYF.

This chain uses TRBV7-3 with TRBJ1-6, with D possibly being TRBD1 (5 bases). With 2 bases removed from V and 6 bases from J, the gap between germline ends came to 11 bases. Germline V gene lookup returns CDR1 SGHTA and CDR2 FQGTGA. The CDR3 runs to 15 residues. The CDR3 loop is CASSLLPQGNSPLHF. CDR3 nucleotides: TGTGCCAGCAGCTTACTGCCCCAGGGTAATTCACCCCTCCACTTT.

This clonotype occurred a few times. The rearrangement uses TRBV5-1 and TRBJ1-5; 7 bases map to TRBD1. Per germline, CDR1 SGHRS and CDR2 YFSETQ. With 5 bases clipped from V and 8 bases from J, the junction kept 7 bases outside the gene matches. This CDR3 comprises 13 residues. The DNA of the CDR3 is TGCGCCAGCAGGAGTAGGCAGGGGGAGCCCCAGCATTTT. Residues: CASRSRQGEPQHF.

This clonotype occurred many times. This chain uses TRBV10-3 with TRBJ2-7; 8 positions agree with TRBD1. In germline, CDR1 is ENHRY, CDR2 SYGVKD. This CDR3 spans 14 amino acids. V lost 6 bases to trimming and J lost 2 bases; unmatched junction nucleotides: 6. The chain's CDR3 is CAIREDRVPYEQYF. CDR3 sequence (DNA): TGTGCCATCAGGGAGGACAGGGTCCCCTACGAGCAGTACTTC.

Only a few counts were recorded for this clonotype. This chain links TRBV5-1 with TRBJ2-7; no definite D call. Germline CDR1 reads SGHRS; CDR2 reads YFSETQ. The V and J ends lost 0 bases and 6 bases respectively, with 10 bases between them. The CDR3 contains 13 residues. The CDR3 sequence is CASSLARVGEQYF. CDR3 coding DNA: TGCGCCAGCAGCTTGGCACGAGTTGGCGAGCAGTACTTC.

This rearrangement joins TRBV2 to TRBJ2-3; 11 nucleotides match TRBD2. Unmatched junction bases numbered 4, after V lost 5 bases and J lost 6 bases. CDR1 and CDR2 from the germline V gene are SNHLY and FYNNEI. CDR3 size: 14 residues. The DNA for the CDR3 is TGTGCCAGCAGTTCTAGCGGGGGGAGGGATACGCAGTATTTT. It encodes CASSSSGGRDTQYF. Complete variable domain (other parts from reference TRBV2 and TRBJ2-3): EPEVTQTPSHQVTQMGQEVILRCVPISNHLYFYWYRQILGQKVEFLVSFYNNEISEKSEIFDDQFSVERPDGSNFTLKIRSTKLEDSAMYFCASSSSGGRDTQYFGPGTRLTVL.

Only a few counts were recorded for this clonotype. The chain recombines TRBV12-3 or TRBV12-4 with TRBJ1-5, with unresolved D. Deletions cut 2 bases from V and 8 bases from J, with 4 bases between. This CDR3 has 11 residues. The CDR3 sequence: CASSLFEPQHF. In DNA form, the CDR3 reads TGTGCCAGCAGTTTATTTGAGCCCCAGCATTTT.

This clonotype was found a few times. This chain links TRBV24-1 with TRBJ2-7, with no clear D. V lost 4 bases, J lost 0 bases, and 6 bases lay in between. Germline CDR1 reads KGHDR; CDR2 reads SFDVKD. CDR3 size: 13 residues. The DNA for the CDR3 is TGTGCCACCAGTGAGCACAGCTCCTACGAGCAGTACGTC. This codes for CATSEHSSYEQYV.

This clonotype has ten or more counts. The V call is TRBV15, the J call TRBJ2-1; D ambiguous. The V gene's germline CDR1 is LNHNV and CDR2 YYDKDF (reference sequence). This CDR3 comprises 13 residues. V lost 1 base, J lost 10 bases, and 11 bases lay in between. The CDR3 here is CATSRARNVEQFF. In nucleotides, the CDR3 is TGTGCCACCAGCAGAGCTCGAAACGTGGAGCAGTTCTTC. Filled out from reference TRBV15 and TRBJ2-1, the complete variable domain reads DAMVIQNPRYQVTQFGKPVTLSCSQTLNHNVMYWYQQKSSQAPKLLFHYYDKDFNNEADTPDNFQSRRPNTSFCFLDIRSPGLGDTAMYLCATSRARNVEQFFGPGTRLTVL.

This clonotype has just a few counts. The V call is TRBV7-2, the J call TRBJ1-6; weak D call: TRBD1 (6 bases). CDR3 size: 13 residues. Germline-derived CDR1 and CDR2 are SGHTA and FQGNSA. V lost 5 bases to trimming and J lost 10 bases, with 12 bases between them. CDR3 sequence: CASSAQGWSPLHF. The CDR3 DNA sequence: TGTGCCAGCAGCGCACAGGGTTGGTCACCCCTCCACTTT.

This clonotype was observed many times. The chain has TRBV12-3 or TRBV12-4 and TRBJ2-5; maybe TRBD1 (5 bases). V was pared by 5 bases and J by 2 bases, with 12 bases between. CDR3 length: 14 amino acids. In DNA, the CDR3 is TGTGCCAGCAGTGCCCCAGGGTCTCAAGAGACCCAGTACTTC. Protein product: CASSAPGSQETQYF.

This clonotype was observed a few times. This CDR3 is CASSGGIWGRDTDTQYF. The CDR3, as DNA: TGTGCCAGCAGCGGAGGGATCTGGGGGCGCGATACAGATACGCAGTATTTT. The chain recombines TRBV11-2 with TRBJ2-3, with D perhaps given as TRBD1 or TRBD2 (6 bases each). This CDR3 comprises 17 residues. Germline lookup yields CDR1 SGHAT and CDR2 FQNNGV. Between the trimmed V and J ends, which lost 5 bases and 3 bases, there was a span of 21 bases.

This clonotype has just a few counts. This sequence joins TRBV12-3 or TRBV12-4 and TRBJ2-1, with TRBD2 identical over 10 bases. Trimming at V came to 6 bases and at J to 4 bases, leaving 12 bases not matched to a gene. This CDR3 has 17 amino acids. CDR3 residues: CASRHKRGGRGYNEQFF. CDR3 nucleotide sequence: TGTGCCAGCAGGCACAAGCGGGGGGGCCGGGGATACAATGAGCAGTTCTTC.

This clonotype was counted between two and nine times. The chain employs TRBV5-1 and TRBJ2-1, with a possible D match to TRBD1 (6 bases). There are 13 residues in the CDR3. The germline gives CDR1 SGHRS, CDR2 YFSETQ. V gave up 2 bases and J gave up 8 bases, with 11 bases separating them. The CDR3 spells CASSFLDRHEQFF. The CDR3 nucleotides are TGCGCCAGCAGCTTTCTGGACAGACATGAGCAGTTCTTC.